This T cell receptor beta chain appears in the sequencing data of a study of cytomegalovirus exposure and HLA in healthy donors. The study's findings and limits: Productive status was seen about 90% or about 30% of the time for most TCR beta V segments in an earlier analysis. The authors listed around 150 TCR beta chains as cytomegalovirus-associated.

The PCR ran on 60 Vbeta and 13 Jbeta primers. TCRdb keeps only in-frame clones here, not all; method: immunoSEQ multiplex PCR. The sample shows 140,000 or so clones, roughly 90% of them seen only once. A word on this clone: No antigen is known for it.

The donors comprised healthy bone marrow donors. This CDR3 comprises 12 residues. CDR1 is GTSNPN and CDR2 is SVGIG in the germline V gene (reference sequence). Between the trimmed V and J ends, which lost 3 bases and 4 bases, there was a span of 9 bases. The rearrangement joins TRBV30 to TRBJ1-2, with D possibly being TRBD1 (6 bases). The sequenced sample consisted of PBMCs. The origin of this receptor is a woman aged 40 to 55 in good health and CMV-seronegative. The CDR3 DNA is TGTGCCTGGAGCAGGGGTCCCTATGGCTACACCTTC. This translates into CAWSRGPYGYTF.